The clone carrying this T cell receptor beta chain was detected a few times. The sequenced template was cDNA made from the entire isolated RNA. Data came from immunoSEQ multiplex PCR; TCRdb stores just in-frame clones and leaves some out. The repertoire includes a few hundred thousand clones, about 14% of them detected once, and roughly 0.033% sits in the top ten. Trimming pared 0 bases from V and 5 bases from J, leaving 11 bases between. The V gene's germline CDR1 is SEHNR and CDR2 FQNEAQ (reference sequence). The CDR3 consists of 14 residues. This sample is drawn from a study of beta chain features in type 1 diabetes.

The chain carries TRBV7-9 and TRBJ2-7; D is perhaps TRBD2 (5 bases). This clonotype was obtained from a man younger than 45 in good health. Sequencing was carried out using naive CD4+ T cells from blood. CDR3 nucleotides: TGTGCCAGCAGCTTAGCTGTGGTCGGGAACGAGCAGTACTTC. Amino acids: CASSLAVVGNEQYF.